This T cell receptor beta chain was profiled in a study of T cell responses to AZD1222 COVID-19 vaccine. Produced via immunoSEQ multiplex PCR; TCRdb's table is partial and in-frame only. The data contain more than 100,000 clones, around 90% of them singletons. A note on this clone: Antigen unknown.

The study, taken as a whole, reports: White British ancestry dominated among donors, who included more females, and clonal diversity was possibly underestimated.

V dropped 9 bases and J dropped 4 bases, with 12 bases sitting between them. CDR1 is KGHDR and CDR2 is SFDVKD in the germline V gene. CDR3 length equals 12 residues. The sequence came from an adult in good health. This rearrangement joins TRBV24-1 to TRBJ2-7; no clear D gene. The sample here was peripheral blood, taken on day 0 of AZD1222 vaccination. The CDR3 is CATRRGTYEQYF. The DNA of the CDR3 is TGTGCCACCCGACGCGGCACTTACGAGCAGTACTTC.